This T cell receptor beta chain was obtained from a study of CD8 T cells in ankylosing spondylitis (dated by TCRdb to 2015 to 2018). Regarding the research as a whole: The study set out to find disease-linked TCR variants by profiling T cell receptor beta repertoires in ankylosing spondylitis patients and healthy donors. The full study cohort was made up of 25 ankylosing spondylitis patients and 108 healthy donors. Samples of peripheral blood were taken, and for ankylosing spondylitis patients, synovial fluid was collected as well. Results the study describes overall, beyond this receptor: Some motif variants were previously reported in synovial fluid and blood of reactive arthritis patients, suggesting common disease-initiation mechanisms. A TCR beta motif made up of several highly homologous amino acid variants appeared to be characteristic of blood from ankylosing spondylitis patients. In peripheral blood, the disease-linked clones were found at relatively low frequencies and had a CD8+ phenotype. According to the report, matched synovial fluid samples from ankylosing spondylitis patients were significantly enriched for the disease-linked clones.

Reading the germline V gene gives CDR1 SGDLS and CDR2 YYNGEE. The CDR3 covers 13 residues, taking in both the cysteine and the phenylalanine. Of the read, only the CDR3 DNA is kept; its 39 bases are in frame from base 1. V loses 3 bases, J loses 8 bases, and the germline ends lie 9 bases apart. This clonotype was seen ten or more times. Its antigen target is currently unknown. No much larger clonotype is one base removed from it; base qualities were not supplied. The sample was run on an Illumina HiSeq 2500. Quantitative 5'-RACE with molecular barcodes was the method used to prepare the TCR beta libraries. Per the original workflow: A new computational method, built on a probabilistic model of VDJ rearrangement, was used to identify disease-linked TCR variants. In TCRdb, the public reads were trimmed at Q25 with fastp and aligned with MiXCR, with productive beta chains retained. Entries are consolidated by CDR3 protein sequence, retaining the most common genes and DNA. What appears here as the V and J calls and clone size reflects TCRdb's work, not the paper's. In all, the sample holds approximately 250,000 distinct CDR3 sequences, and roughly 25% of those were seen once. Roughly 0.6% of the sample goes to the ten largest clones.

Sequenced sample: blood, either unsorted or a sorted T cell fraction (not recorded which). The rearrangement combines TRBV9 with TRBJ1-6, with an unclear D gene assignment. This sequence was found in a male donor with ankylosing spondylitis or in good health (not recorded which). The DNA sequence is TGTGCCAGCAGCGACGGCGGTCATTCACCCCTCCACTTT. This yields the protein CASSDGGHSPLHF.